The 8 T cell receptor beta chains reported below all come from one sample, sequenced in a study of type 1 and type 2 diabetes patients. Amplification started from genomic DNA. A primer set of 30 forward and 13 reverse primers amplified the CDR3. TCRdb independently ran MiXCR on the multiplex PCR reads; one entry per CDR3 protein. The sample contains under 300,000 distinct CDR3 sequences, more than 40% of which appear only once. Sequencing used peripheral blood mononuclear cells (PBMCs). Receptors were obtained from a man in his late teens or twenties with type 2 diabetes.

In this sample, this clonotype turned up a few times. The CDR3 loop is CASSEIPTGGGSREQFF. Here the CDR3 DNA reads TGTGCCAGCAGTGAAATCCCAACCGGCGGGGGGAGTCGTGAGCAGTTCTTC. The gene calls are TRBV25-1 and TRBJ2-1, with TRBD2 matching 8 bases. This CDR3 contains 17 residues. The V gene's germline CDR1 is MGHDK and CDR2 SYGVNS. V was clipped by 2 bases and J by 9 bases; unmatched bases: 15.

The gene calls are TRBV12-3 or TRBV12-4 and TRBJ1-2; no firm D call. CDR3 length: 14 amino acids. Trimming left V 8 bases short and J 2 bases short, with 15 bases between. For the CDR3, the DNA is TGTGCCAGCGCCTTGGGGAGTTGGAACTATGGCTACACCTTC. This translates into CASALGSWNYGYTF.

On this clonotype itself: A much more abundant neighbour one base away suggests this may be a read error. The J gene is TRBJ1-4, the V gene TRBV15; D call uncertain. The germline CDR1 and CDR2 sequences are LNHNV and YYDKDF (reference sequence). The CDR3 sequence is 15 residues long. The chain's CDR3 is CATSSRRATNEELFF. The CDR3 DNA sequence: TGTGCCACCAGCAGTCGGCGCGCAACTAATGAAGAACTGTTTTTT.

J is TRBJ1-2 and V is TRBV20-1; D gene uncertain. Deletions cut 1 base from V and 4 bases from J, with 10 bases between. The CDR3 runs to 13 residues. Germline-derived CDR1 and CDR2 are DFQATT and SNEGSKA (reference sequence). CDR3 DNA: TGCAGTGCTAGAGCTCAGGCTTCCTATGGCTACACCTTC. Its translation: CSARAQASYGYTF.

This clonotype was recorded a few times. The CDR3 here is CASSQTGGTSFSEQFF. The DNA of the CDR3 is TGTGCCAGCAGCCAAACCGGTGGGACTAGCTTCTCTGAGCAGTTCTTC. The rearrangement links TRBV14 to TRBJ2-1, with 9 positions matching TRBD2. Trimming removed 2 bases from V and 9 bases from J; junction bases left unmatched: 11. This CDR3 comprises 16 residues. Germline V gene data show CDR1 as SGHDN and CDR2 as FVKESK.

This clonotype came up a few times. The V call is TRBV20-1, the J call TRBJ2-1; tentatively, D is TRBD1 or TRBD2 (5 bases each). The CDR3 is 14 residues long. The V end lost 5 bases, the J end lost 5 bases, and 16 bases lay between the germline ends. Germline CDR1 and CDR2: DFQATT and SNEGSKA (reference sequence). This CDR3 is CSAFLGELNNEQFF. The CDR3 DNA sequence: TGCAGTGCTTTCTTAGGGGAGTTGAACAATGAGCAGTTCTTC.

The CDR3 DNA reads as TGTGCCAGCAGCTTAGCAGGGGCCCACTACAATGAGCAGTTCTTC. This codes for CASSLAGAHYNEQFF. V is TRBV7-6 and J is TRBJ2-1; perhaps TRBD1 as D (5 bases). This CDR3 is 15 amino acids long. The V and J ends lost 0 bases and 3 bases respectively, with 9 bases between them. CDR1 and CDR2 from the germline V gene are SGHVS and FNYEAQ.

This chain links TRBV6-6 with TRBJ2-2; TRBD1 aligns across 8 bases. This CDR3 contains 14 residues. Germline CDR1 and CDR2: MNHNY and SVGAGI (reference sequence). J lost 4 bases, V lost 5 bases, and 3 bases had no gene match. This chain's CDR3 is CASSPTGGTGELFF. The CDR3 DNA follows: TGTGCCAGCAGTCCTACAGGGGGCACCGGGGAGCTGTTTTTT.